A single sample is the source of the 21 T cell receptor beta chains below, sequenced in a study of a mutant IDH1 vaccine in newly diagnosed glioma. The method was immunoSEQ multiplex PCR; TCRdb's version includes in-frame clones alone and lacks a portion of them. The sample lists about 94,000 clones, 85% to 90% occurring once. Which antigens these TCRs recognize remains unknown. The time point here: week 47, end of study. The content of each vaccine dose was 300 ug of mutant IDH1 20-mer peptide, and topical imiquimod accompanied it. The sample was PBMCs, taken from a glioma patient whose treatment included an IDH1 peptide vaccine. The receptors here all came from a woman aged 45 to 65 with glioma.

The V call is TRBV2, the J call TRBJ1-1, with D tentatively TRBD1 (5 bases). The CDR3 sequence is 14 residues long. The germline CDR1 and CDR2 sequences are SNHLY and FYNNEI. Between the trimmed V and J ends, which lost 4 bases and 1 base, there was a span of 10 bases. For the CDR3, the DNA is TGTGCCAGCAGTGGGGGACGGCCGAACACTGAAGCTTTCTTT. Amino acids: CASSGGRPNTEAFF. Full variable domain (rest looked up from reference TRBV2 and TRBJ1-1): EPEVTQTPSHQVTQMGQEVILRCVPISNHLYFYWYRQILGQKVEFLVSFYNNEISEKSEIFDDQFSVERPDGSNFTLKIRSTKLEDSAMYFCASSGGRPNTEAFFGQGTRLTVV.

The chain recombines TRBV7-9 with TRBJ1-1; 8 bases fit TRBD1. CDR3 length: 15 amino acids. The V and J ends lost 3 bases and 1 base, in that order; junction bases with no gene match: 4. From germline, CDR1 is SEHNR and CDR2 FQNEAQ (reference sequence). CDR3 bases: TGTGCCAGCAGCTTTTCGACAGGGGAGAACACTGAAGCTTTCTTT. Amino acids: CASSFSTGENTEAFF.

The chain carries TRBV5-8 and TRBJ1-5; 8 bases fit TRBD1. V shed 4 bases and J 7 bases; nucleotides not matched to a gene: 13. Germline values: CDR1 SGHTS, CDR2 YDEGEE. CDR3 length: 16 residues. DNA for the CDR3: TGTGCCAGCAGCGTACCCATCGGACAGGGTGGGCAGCCCCAGCATTTT. Translated, it gives CASSVPIGQGGQPQHF. The complete variable domain, with remaining parts taken from reference TRBV5-8 and TRBJ1-5, reads EAGVTQSPTHLIKTRGQQATLRCSPISGHTSVYWYQQALGLGLQFLLWYDEGEERNRGNFPPRFSGRQFPNYSSELNVNALELEDSALYLCASSVPIGQGGQPQHFGDGTRLSIL.

This chain links TRBV9 with TRBJ2-4; D is uncertain. Germline V gives CDR1 SGDLS, CDR2 YYNGEE. Trimming removed 4 bases from V and 2 bases from J, with 7 bases in between. The CDR3 spans 13 residues. CDR3 bases: TGTGCCAGCAGCATCGGAACCAAAAACATTCAGTACTTC. It encodes CASSIGTKNIQYF.

This clone was observed a single time. The chain recombines TRBV11-2 with TRBJ2-2, with a weak D call TRBD1 (5 bases). The V and J ends lost 1 base and 6 bases respectively, with 18 bases between them. CDR3 length: 17 amino acids. CDR1 is SGHAT, CDR2 FQNNGV, per germline. This CDR3 reads CASSLGLGVGFSGELFF. The CDR3 bases are TGTGCCAGCAGCTTAGGGCTAGGGGTTGGGTTCTCCGGGGAGCTGTTTTTT.

This chain connects TRBV6-1 to TRBJ1-5; 10 bases fit TRBD1. This CDR3 region has 13 residues. Germline V lookup: CDR1 MNHNS, CDR2 SASEGT. J was trimmed by 9 bases and V by 7 bases; bases with no gene match: 6. This CDR3 reads CASTGTGDSPQHF. The CDR3 nucleotides read TGTGCCAGCACGGGGACAGGGGATTCGCCCCAGCATTTT.

The J gene is TRBJ2-7, the V gene TRBV6-1; TRBD2 agrees at 7 bases. The CDR3 has 14 residues. Trimming at V came to 1 base and at J to 3 bases, leaving 3 bases not matched to a gene. Germline CDR1 reads MNHNS; CDR2 reads SASEGT. The CDR3 DNA sequence: TGTGCCAGCAGTGAAGTGGGAGGGGACTACGAGCAGTACTTC. Translated: CASSEVGGDYEQYF.

The chain couples TRBV5-5 to TRBJ1-2, with D possibly being TRBD1 (6 bases). V lost 4 bases and J lost 4, with 14 bases in between. The germline V gene encodes CDR1 SGHKS and CDR2 YYEKEE (reference sequence). CDR3 size: 14 residues. As DNA, the CDR3 is TGTGCCAGCAGCCGGGGGCAGGGGCTCTATGGCTACACCTTC. Translating gives CASSRGQGLYGYTF. Combining the CDR3 with reference TRBV5-5 and TRBJ1-2 gives the whole variable domain DAGVTQSPTHLIKTRGQQVTLRCSPISGHKSVSWYQQVLGQGPQFIFQYYEKEERGRGNFPDRFSARQFPNYSSELNVNALLLGDSALYLCASSRGQGLYGYTFGSGTRLTVV.

V and J are TRBV5-5 and TRBJ1-3; D not resolved. Trimming left V 0 bases short and J 7 bases short, with 11 bases between. The CDR3 is 14 amino acids. Looked up from germline, CDR1 is SGHKS and CDR2 is YYEKEE (reference sequence). CDR3 amino acids: CASSLEVEGNTIYF. CDR3 coding DNA: TGTGCCAGCAGCTTGGAAGTGGAAGGGAACACCATATATTTT.

This chain links TRBV7-8 with TRBJ2-1; D is unclear. This CDR3 has 15 residues. V lost 3 bases and J lost 0, with 9 bases in between. The germline V gene encodes CDR1 SGHVS and CDR2 FQNEAQ. The CDR3 nucleotides are TGTGCCAGCAGCTTTGTCGGGTCCTCCTACAATGAGCAGTTCTTC. Translating gives CASSFVGSSYNEQFF.

This clone appeared a few times. V is TRBV28 and J is TRBJ1-3, with D possibly TRBD1 on 5 matching bases. The CDR3 runs 20 residues. The germline V and J ends were trimmed by 3 bases and 0 bases, with 24 bases remaining between them. Germline CDR1 reads MDHEN; CDR2 reads SYDVKM. CDR3 in amino acids: CASSFGGFGVDGVSGNTIYF. As DNA, the CDR3 is TGTGCCAGCAGTTTTGGGGGTTTCGGTGTCGACGGGGTCTCTGGAAACACCATATATTTT.

Here the CDR3 reads CASSPQDSTGELFF. The CDR3 DNA reads as TGTGCCAGCAGCCCACAGGACAGCACCGGGGAGCTGTTTTTT. The gene calls are TRBV5-4 and TRBJ2-2; tentative D call: TRBD1 (6 bases). Trimming took 4 bases from V and 4 from J, leaving 11 bases between them. This CDR3 comprises 14 residues. Per the germline V gene, CDR1 is SGHNT and CDR2 is YYREEE (reference sequence).

The chain couples TRBV2 to TRBJ1-4; unclear D gene. CDR1 is SNHLY, CDR2 FYNNEI, per germline. The CDR3 loop spans 15 amino acids. V lost 5 bases, J lost 8 bases, and 18 bases lay in between. The CDR3 loop is CASSRVGGNKEKLFF. CDR3 coding DNA: TGTGCCAGCAGTAGGGTAGGAGGGAACAAAGAAAAACTGTTTTTT.

The J gene is TRBJ2-1, the V gene TRBV30; D is unclear. The CDR3 consists of 14 residues. CDR1 is GTSNPN, CDR2 SVGIG, per germline (reference sequence). V lost 0 bases and J lost 13, with 19 bases in between. The CDR3 DNA is TGTGCCTGGAGTGTACTGTCGGGCCCTCAGCCCCAGTTCTTC. This sequence encodes CAWSVLSGPQPQFF.

The chain combines TRBV19 with TRBJ2-7, with 10 bases fitting TRBD1. Germline-derived CDR1 and CDR2 are LNHDA and SQIVND (reference sequence). V trimming: 5 bases; J trimming: 7 bases; junction bases outside the gene matches: 8. The CDR3 length is 14 residues. CDR3 in amino acids: CASSPRDRGPEQYF. DNA of the CDR3: TGTGCCAGTAGTCCCCGGGACAGGGGACCAGAGCAGTACTTC. Full variable domain (missing parts from reference TRBV19 and TRBJ2-7): DGGITQSPKYLFRKEGQNVTLSCEQNLNHDAMYWYRQDPGQGLRLIYYSQIVNDFQKGDIAEGYSVSREKKESFPLTVTSAQKNPTAFYLCASSPRDRGPEQYFGPGTRLTVT.

This sequence joins TRBV27 and TRBJ1-2; no definite D call. V lost 5 bases to trimming and J lost 6 bases, with 13 bases between them. This CDR3 is 13 amino acids long. The germline V gene encodes CDR1 MNHEY and CDR2 SMNVEV (reference sequence). The CDR3 protein is CASSPSETHGYTF. The CDR3 DNA reads as TGTGCCAGCAGTCCCTCAGAGACCCATGGCTACACCTTC.

The chain combines TRBV11-2 with TRBJ1-1; D remains unclear. The ends were cut back, 4 bases at V and 4 bases at J, with 13 bases in the middle. Germline V gene lookup returns CDR1 SGHAT and CDR2 FQNNGV. This CDR3 has 14 amino acids. DNA for the CDR3: TGTGCCAGCAGCTACGACCCGCGTCCCACTGAAGCTTTCTTT. Translating it yields CASSYDPRPTEAFF.

The chain joins TRBV10-2 to TRBJ2-7; TRBD1 matches 7 bases. Germline lookup yields CDR1 WSHSY and CDR2 SAAADI. Losses at the gene ends were 8 bases for V and 7 bases for J; bases not matched to a gene: 11. The CDR3 loop spans 13 amino acids. Here the CDR3 DNA reads TGCGCCAGCCAAGAGACAGGGCTCGATGAGCAGTACTTC. It is translated as CASQETGLDEQYF.

This chain links TRBV9 with TRBJ2-3; TRBD2 might be the D (6 bases). This CDR3 comprises 15 residues. Germline CDR1 is SGDLS and CDR2 is YYNGEE. The ends were cut back, 3 bases at V and 0 bases at J, with 11 bases in the middle. CDR3 nucleotides: TGTGCCAGCAGCGAGGGACTTTCTAGCACAGATACGCAGTATTTT. Its translation: CASSEGLSSTDTQYF.

This sequence joins TRBV27 and TRBJ1-6; no firm D call. Germline V CDR1 and CDR2: MNHEY, SMNVEV (reference sequence). The CDR3 is 15 residues long. Trimming left V 5 bases short and J 7 bases short, with 15 bases between. CDR3 loop: CASSPIGRRNSPLHF. As DNA, the CDR3 is TGTGCCAGCAGTCCCATCGGCAGGAGGAATTCACCCCTCCACTTT.

The chain combines TRBV12-5 with TRBJ2-1, with TRBD2 as a possible D gene (5 bases). This CDR3 is built from 16 residues. In germline, CDR1 is LGHNT, CDR2 FRNRAP. V dropped 0 bases and J dropped 6 bases, with 15 bases sitting between them. CDR3 in DNA: TGTGCTAGTGGTTTGGTACTAGGACGGGTTTCCAATGAGCAGTTCTTC. Its translation: CASGLVLGRVSNEQFF.